Listed below are T cell receptor beta chains from one sample, sequenced in a study of regulatory T cells in long-lasting Graves disease. MiXCR, run by TCRdb on the multiplex PCR reads, gives a single entry per CDR3 protein. The sample carries a few hundred thousand distinct CDR3 sequences, about 25% recorded once. The sample in question was peripheral blood mononuclear cells (PBMCs), obtained when the disease was refractory, from a patient treated with antithyroid drugs. The source of these receptors is a female donor with Graves disease. The CDR3 runs from the conserved cysteine through the conserved F or W. D genes are given only for firm matches. For some rows the clone size is stated as once, few or many, or as a class when expanded; others skip it.

>TRBV27|TRBJ1-2|.|.
CASSFRASGGYTF
TGTGCCAGCAGTTTTAGGGCCTCGGGAGGCTACACCTTC
>TRBV19|TRBJ2-7|.|.
CASSIFWGEDHEQYF
TGTGCCAGTAGTATATTCTGGGGCGAAGACCACGAGCAGTACTTC
>TRBV7-2|TRBJ2-7|.|.
CASSLSRDKTYEQYF
TGTGCCAGCAGCTTATCCCGAGACAAGACCTACGAGCAGTACTTC
>TRBV2|TRBJ2-7|many|.
CASSAGPYEQYF
TGTGCCAGCAGTGCGGGCCCGTACGAGCAGTACTTC
>TRBV7-2|TRBJ2-3|.|.
CASSLLSVDTQYF
TGTGCCAGCAGCCTCCTTAGCGTGGATACGCAGTATTTT
>TRBV7-2|TRBJ1-6|many|.
CASSLAPQGGSPLHF
TGTGCCAGCAGCTTAGCCCCCCAGGGTGGGTCACCCCTCCACTTT
>TRBV5-1|TRBJ1-1|.|.
CASSLKFGVSEAFF
TGCGCCAGCAGCTTGAAGTTTGGGGTCTCTGAAGCTTTCTTT
>TRBV10-3|TRBJ1-3|few|.
CAISDPRNGNTIYF
TGTGCCATCAGTGATCCACGAAATGGAAACACCATATATTTT
>TRBV11-2|TRBJ2-7|few|TRBD2
CASSLVAGGFEQYF
TGTGCCAGCAGCTTAGTAGCGGGAGGTTTCGAGCAGTACTTC
>TRBV7-2|TRBJ2-7|.|.
CASSPLGEGYEQYF
TGTGCCAGCAGCCCGCTAGGAGAGGGCTACGAGCAGTACTTC
>TRBV20-1|TRBJ2-2|.|TRBD1
CSAGDREKTGELFF
TGCAGTGCGGGAGACAGGGAAAAGACCGGGGAGCTGTTTTTT
>TRBV6-2/TRBV6-3|TRBJ2-7|many|.
CASRETYEQYF
TGTGCCAGCAGGGAGACCTACGAGCAGTACTTC
>TRBV15|TRBJ1-6|few|.
CATSRDQAAAGSPLHF
TGTGCCACCAGCAGAGATCAGGCGGCCGCGGGGTCACCCCTCCACTTT
>TRBV19|TRBJ2-1|.|.
CASSQLDEQFF
TGTGCCAGTAGCCAGCTGGATGAGCAGTTCTTC
>TRBV3-1|TRBJ1-1|few|.
CASSQGQGGWYTEAFF
TGTGCCAGCAGCCAAGGCCAGGGAGGTTGGTACACTGAAGCTTTCTTT
>TRBV4-1|TRBJ1-4|.|TRBD1
CASSQRGTGPHEKLFF
TGCGCCAGCAGCCAACGGGGGACAGGGCCGCATGAAAAACTGTTTTTT